This T cell receptor (beta chain) was identified in a study of blood T cells in healthy people across ages. This CDR3 spans 12 amino acids. A second PCR, run for 7 to 11 cycles, used a sample-barcoded 5' primer plus a J-beta primer mix. TCRdb re-called the 5' RACE reads through MiXCR, storing one row per CDR3 protein. The table includes roughly 790,000 distinct CDR3 sequences, approximately 43% detected once. The sample holds a few counts of this clonotype. The rearrangement uses TRBV21-1 and TRBJ2-4; the DNA was not used to check the table's D call, TRBD2. TRBV21-1 is a pseudogene. This receptor was obtained from a woman aged 60-75 years in good health. Source material: blood. CDR3 nucleotides: TGTGCCAGCAGCAAAGGATCGGAGGAGCAGTACTTC. Encoded protein: CASSKGSEEQYF.